These 11 T cell receptor beta chains were sequenced from one sample in a study of cytomegalovirus exposure and HLA in healthy donors. The protocol was immunoSEQ multiplex PCR, while the TCRdb copy is restricted to in-frame clones and leaves out a portion. The sample has 250,000 to 400,000 clones, approximately 88% seen once. Sequenced material: PBMCs. The receptor source for this set is a man younger than 40 in good health and CMV-seronegative.

The V gene is TRBV11-2, the J gene TRBJ2-3, with a tentative D call TRBD1 (6 bases). CDR1 SGHAT and CDR2 FQNNGV come from the germline V gene. The V end lost 0 bases, the J end lost 3 bases, and 10 bases lay between the germline ends. The CDR3 covers 15 residues. The DNA for the CDR3 is TGTGCCAGCAGCTTAGACAGGGGAAGGACAGATACGCAGTATTTT. Residues: CASSLDRGRTDTQYF. The full variable domain, in which reference TRBV11-2 and TRBJ2-3 provide the parts outside the CDR3, is EAGVAQSPRYKIIEKRQSVAFWCNPISGHATLYWYQQILGQGPKLLIQFQNNGVVDDSQLPKDRFSAERLKGVDSTLKIQPAKLEDSAVYLCASSLDRGRTDTQYFGPGTRLTVL.

This clone was seen more than once but under ten times. This chain uses TRBV19 with TRBJ2-4; D gene ambiguous. V lost 7 bases, J lost 0 bases, and 10 bases lay in between. CDR1 and CDR2 (germline): LNHDA, SQIVND (reference sequence). This CDR3 has 14 residues. The CDR3, as DNA: TGTGCCAGTACCGACTTGATAGCCAAAAACATTCAGTACTTC. This codes for CASTDLIAKNIQYF.

This sequence joins TRBV5-4 and TRBJ2-5; D possibly corresponds to TRBD1 (5 bases). This CDR3 has 13 residues. The V and J ends lost 4 bases and 3 bases respectively, with 10 bases between them. Per the germline V gene, CDR1 is SGHNT and CDR2 is YYREEE (reference sequence). The CDR3 coding sequence is TGTGCCAGCAGCGGGGCGCAGAAAGAGACCCAGTACTTC. Its protein product is CASSGAQKETQYF.

A word on this clone: The same CDR3 also results from other DNA sequences found in this sample. The chain has TRBV18 and TRBJ2-7; 7 bases line up with TRBD1. Germline CDR1 is KGHSH and CDR2 is LQKENI. V was pared by 3 bases and J by 4 bases, with 3 bases of the junction left unmatched. The CDR3 sequence is 13 residues long. For the CDR3, the DNA is TGTGCCAGCTCACCCGACAGGGTTTACGAGCAGTACTTC. The encoded protein is CASSPDRVYEQYF.

The chain is built from TRBV28 and TRBJ1-1; no definite D call. V was trimmed by 3 bases and J by 1 base, leaving 9 bases between them. The germline V gene has CDR1 MDHEN and CDR2 SYDVKM. The CDR3 runs to 14 residues. This chain's CDR3 is CASSFPGANTEAFF. CDR3 DNA: TGTGCCAGCAGTTTCCCGGGTGCGAACACTGAAGCTTTCTTT.

This clone has only one observation. The rearrangement joins TRBV18 to TRBJ1-1; 8 bases map to TRBD1. With 1 base clipped from V and 7 bases from J, the junction kept 14 bases outside the gene matches. The CDR3 has 17 residues. In germline, CDR1 is KGHSH, CDR2 LQKENI. CDR3 loop: CASSPQAGGAGTHEAFF. CDR3 coding DNA: TGTGCCAGCTCACCACAAGCAGGGGGCGCGGGTACCCATGAAGCTTTCTTT.

The genes are TRBV6-6 and TRBJ1-6, with TRBD1 matching over 9 bases. Germline CDR1 is MNHNY and CDR2 is SVGAGI (reference sequence). V dropped 2 bases and J dropped 8; count of bases not matched to a gene: 1. CDR3 length equals 14 residues. CDR3 protein: CASSYRDRDSPLHF. Here the CDR3 DNA reads TGTGCCAGCAGTTACCGGGACAGGGATTCACCCCTCCACTTT.

The V call is TRBV7-2, the J call TRBJ1-6; D gene uncertain. Per germline, CDR1 SGHTA and CDR2 FQGNSA. The CDR3 spans 18 residues. The V gene lost 5 bases and the J gene lost 1 base, with 18 bases spanning the gap. CDR3 loop: CASSPRTPGRSYNSPLHF. CDR3 DNA: TGTGCCAGCAGCCCAAGGACGCCGGGAAGGTCCTATAATTCACCCCTCCACTTT.

The chain uses TRBV5-6 and TRBJ1-2; the D gene is possibly TRBD1 (5 bases). CDR1 and CDR2 (germline): SGHDT, YYEEEE. The CDR3 has 13 residues. V was cut by 2 bases and J by 7 bases, with 12 bases left in between. CDR3 in DNA: TGTGCCAGCAGCTTCGGGGGAAGGCCTGGCTACACCTTC. This translates into CASSFGGRPGYTF.

The chain uses TRBV6-5 and TRBJ2-7; the match to TRBD1 covers 9 bases. The ends lost 0 bases at V and 1 base at J; junction bases unmatched: 4. The CDR3 length is 16 residues. Germline V gene lookup returns CDR1 MNHEY and CDR2 SVGAGI. The CDR3: CASSYSSTGGSYEQYF. CDR3 DNA sequence: TGTGCCAGCAGTTACTCTTCGACAGGGGGTTCCTACGAGCAGTACTTC.

This chain connects TRBV9 to TRBJ1-3; TRBD1 matches 7 bases. Germline V gene data show CDR1 as SGDLS and CDR2 as YYNGEE. V gave up 4 bases and J gave up 0 bases; unmatched junction bases: 10. The CDR3 runs to 17 residues. DNA of the CDR3: TGTGCCAGCAGCTTAAGGTCTTCAGGGGGCTCTGGAAACACCATATATTTT. Amino acid sequence: CASSLRSSGGSGNTIYF.